Presented here are 22 T cell receptor beta chains from one specimen sequenced in a study of beta chain features in type 1 diabetes. General study findings and limits: Significant though moderate, a shortening of TCRB CDR3s appeared in all four CD4+ subsets of Type 1 diabetes patients.

Which antigens these TCRs recognize remains unknown. Expressed TCRB transcripts were sequenced because the entire RNA isolate underwent reverse transcription. Some clones are missing from TCRdb's copy, which holds only in-frame ones; the method was immunoSEQ multiplex PCR. The table lists some 370,000 clones, 8.5% to 10% of them singletons. The sequenced material came from central memory CD4+ T cells from blood. The origin of the receptors is a young man with type 1 diabetes.

This clone showed up many times. The chain combines TRBV10-3 with TRBJ2-7, with D tentatively TRBD2 (5 bases). The CDR3 spans 12 residues. The germline CDR1 and CDR2 sequences are ENHRY and SYGVKD. V was shortened by 2 bases and J by 10 bases, with 12 bases between the two germline ends. CDR3 amino acids: CAISEPPRDQYF. DNA of the CDR3: TGTGCCATCAGTGAGCCGCCCCGGGATCAGTACTTC.

This clone was observed a few times. The chain links TRBV19 to TRBJ1-5; D remains unclear. The CDR3 spans 15 residues. Trimming removed 4 bases from V and 0 bases from J, with 10 bases in between. The germline CDR1 and CDR2 sequences are LNHDA and SQIVND (reference sequence). In nucleotides, the CDR3 is TGTGCCAGTAGTACCAGACATTATAGCAATCAGCCCCAGCATTTT. It codes for CASSTRHYSNQPQHF.

A few counts support this clone. V and J are TRBV7-3 and TRBJ2-1, with 9 bases fitting TRBD1. CDR1 SGHTA and CDR2 FQGTGA come from the germline V gene. The V and J ends lost 3 bases and 2 bases, in that order; junction bases with no gene match: 2. This CDR3 comprises 15 residues. CDR3 sequence reads: CASSFGQGPYNEQFF. CDR3 coding DNA: TGTGCCAGCAGCTTTGGACAGGGGCCCTACAATGAGCAGTTCTTC.

In its sample, this clone was seen a few times. The CDR3 region has the DNA TGTGCCAGCTCACCACCGGACAGGAGGGGCTACGAGCAGTACTTC. Amino acids: CASSPPDRRGYEQYF. This chain uses TRBV18 with TRBJ2-7, with D maybe TRBD1 (7 bases). V shed 0 bases and J shed 3 bases, with 12 bases lying between them. This CDR3 comprises 15 residues. Germline lookup yields CDR1 KGHSH and CDR2 LQKENI.

This clone was recorded a few times. The CDR3 region is CASKKRSSTDTQYF. The CDR3 nucleotides are TGTGCCAGCAAAAAGCGGTCCAGCACAGATACGCAGTATTTT. This chain links TRBV6-1 with TRBJ2-3, with D possibly matching TRBD2 (5 bases). There are 14 residues in the CDR3. Germline CDR1 MNHNS, CDR2 SASEGT. With 7 bases removed from V and 0 bases from J, the gap between germline ends came to 11 bases.

The V gene is TRBV2, the J gene TRBJ1-1, with 12 bases identical to TRBD1. The V and J ends lost 5 bases and 3 bases, in that order; junction bases with no gene match: 7. Germline V lookup: CDR1 SNHLY, CDR2 FYNNEI. This CDR3 has 16 residues. CDR3 sequence: CASSLGQGALDTEAFF. DNA of the CDR3: TGTGCCAGCAGTTTGGGACAGGGGGCCCTGGACACTGAAGCTTTCTTT.

This chain connects TRBV29-1 to TRBJ1-5; D is undetermined. Trimming took 4 bases from V and 0 from J, leaving 7 bases between them. CDR3 length: 13 residues. CDR1 is SQVTM and CDR2 is ANQGSEA in the germline V gene. This CDR3 is CSVGGDSNQPQHF. CDR3 DNA: TGCAGCGTTGGCGGGGATAGCAATCAGCCCCAGCATTTT. Full variable domain (remainder filled in from reference TRBV29-1 and TRBJ1-5): SAVISQKPSRDICQRGTSLTIQCQVDSQVTMMFWYRQQPGQSLTLIATANQGSEATYESGFVIDKFPISRPNLTFSTLTVSNMSPEDSSIYLCSVGGDSNQPQHFGDGTRLSIL.

This clone has only a few counts. The genes are TRBV4-2 and TRBJ2-7, with D tentatively TRBD2 (6 bases). The germline V gene encodes CDR1 LGHNA and CDR2 YNFKEQ. V shed 1 base and J shed 6 bases, with 16 bases lying between them. The length of the CDR3 is 15 residues. The CDR3 loop is CASSQALATPREQYF. The CDR3 nucleotides read TGTGCCAGCAGCCAAGCACTAGCCACCCCCCGCGAGCAGTACTTC.

This clone was seen a few times. The chain couples TRBV5-4 to TRBJ1-1; 8 nucleotides align to TRBD1. The CDR3 covers 14 residues. With V trimmed by 4 bases and J by 4 bases, 6 bases remained unmatched. Germline CDR1 SGHNT, CDR2 YYREEE (reference sequence). For the CDR3, the DNA is TGTGCCAGCAGCAAGATGGACAGGGCCACTGAAGCTTTCTTT. The encoded protein is CASSKMDRATEAFF.

The chain combines TRBV7-9 with TRBJ1-2; D is uncertain. This CDR3 is 15 amino acids long. V was shortened by 2 bases and J by 0 bases, with 10 bases between the two germline ends. Looked up from germline, CDR1 is SEHNR and CDR2 is FQNEAQ (reference sequence). CDR3 DNA sequence: TGTGCCAGCAGCTTAACAGAAACTTCTAACTATGGCTACACCTTC. This sequence encodes CASSLTETSNYGYTF.

This clone has only a few counts. The chain is built from TRBV11-1 and TRBJ1-2; D is perhaps TRBD1 (5 bases). Trimming took 5 bases from V and 0 from J, leaving 19 bases between them. Germline values: CDR1 SGHAT, CDR2 FQDESV (reference sequence). The CDR3 runs to 17 residues. This chain's CDR3 is CASSPGPGRAANYGYTF. Written as DNA, the CDR3 is TGTGCCAGCAGCCCGGGGCCGGGCAGGGCAGCTAACTATGGCTACACCTTC.

The rearrangement links TRBV15 to TRBJ2-1; D is possibly TRBD1 (5 bases). The V end lost 0 bases, the J end lost 3 bases, and 9 bases lay between the germline ends. In germline, CDR1 is LNHNV, CDR2 YYDKDF (reference sequence). The CDR3 extends over 15 amino acids. CDR3 region: CATSRDGQGYNEQFF. Written as DNA, the CDR3 is TGTGCCACCAGCAGAGATGGGCAGGGCTACAATGAGCAGTTCTTC.

This clone appeared many times. The chain is built from TRBV6-1 and TRBJ2-7, with TRBD2 identical over 12 bases. Trimming removed 8 bases from V and 0 bases from J; junction bases left unmatched: 5. The germline V gene encodes CDR1 MNHNS and CDR2 SASEGT. This CDR3 has 15 amino acids. The CDR3 sequence is CASGLAGSYSYEQYF. The DNA for the CDR3 is TGTGCCAGCGGACTAGCGGGATCCTACTCCTACGAGCAGTACTTC.

This clone was observed a single time. This sample also contains other DNA sequences that code for the same CDR3. The genes are TRBV9 and TRBJ2-3, with a tentative D call TRBD2 (5 bases). Trimming cost V 2 bases and J 2 bases, with 9 bases left between them. The CDR3 contains 14 residues. Germline-derived CDR1 and CDR2 are SGDLS and YYNGEE. This chain's CDR3 is CASSVSGATDTQYF. CDR3 sequence (DNA): TGTGCCAGCAGCGTGAGCGGAGCCACAGATACGCAGTATTTT.

The chain couples TRBV7-2 to TRBJ2-5, with 8 bases aligning to TRBD1. The CDR3 extends over 14 amino acids. Germline V CDR1 and CDR2: SGHTA, FQGNSA. V shed 6 bases and J 5 bases; nucleotides not matched to a gene: 8. CDR3 loop: CASSLNRGDETQYF. CDR3 coding DNA: TGTGCCAGCAGTCTCAACAGGGGGGACGAGACCCAGTACTTC. The variable domain in full, with the rest retrieved from reference TRBV7-2 and TRBJ2-5, is GAGVSQSPSNKVTEKGKDVELRCDPISGHTALYWYRQSLGQGLEFLIYFQGNSAPDKSGLPSDRFSAERTGGSVSTLTIQRTQQEDSAVYLCASSLNRGDETQYFGPGTRLLVL.

V usage is TRBV5-1 and J usage is TRBJ2-4; TRBD2 is a possible D gene (6 bases). CDR1 and CDR2 from the germline V gene are SGHRS and YFSETQ. V lost 0 bases, J lost 7 bases, and 20 bases lay in between. The CDR3 is 17 residues long. DNA for the CDR3: TGCGCCAGCAGCTTGGATGCTATGGGGGGTAACGGGAACATTCAGTACTTC. It codes for CASSLDAMGGNGNIQYF.

This clone has a handful of counts. The J gene is TRBJ2-7, the V gene TRBV6-1; 9 nucleotides match TRBD1. The CDR3 covers 13 residues. CDR1 and CDR2 from the germline V gene are MNHNS and SASEGT. Trimming removed 8 bases from V and 6 bases from J; junction bases left unmatched: 8. The CDR3: CASAPGQGVEQYF. CDR3 nucleotides: TGTGCCAGCGCACCGGGACAGGGTGTCGAGCAGTACTTC.

In its sample, this clone was seen many times. This CDR3 reads CASTLTGAGANVLTF. CDR3 bases: TGTGCCAGCACCCTTACGGGAGCTGGGGCCAACGTCCTGACTTTC. V and J are TRBV7-2 and TRBJ2-6; maybe TRBD2 (6 bases). The CDR3 consists of 15 residues. CDR1 is SGHTA and CDR2 is FQGNSA in the germline V gene. Trimming pared 7 bases from V and 2 bases from J, leaving 12 bases between.

This clone came up a few times. The genes are TRBV9 and TRBJ2-5; 8 positions agree with TRBD2. The CDR3 extends over 17 amino acids. Germline CDR1 SGDLS, CDR2 YYNGEE. V lost 3 bases to trimming and J lost 0 bases; unmatched junction nucleotides: 10. The DNA of the CDR3 is TGTGCCAGCAGCGCACCGAAGGCTAGCGGGTACCAAGAGACCCAGTACTTC. Amino acids: CASSAPKASGYQETQYF.

There are many counts of this clone. The rearrangement uses TRBV6-1 and TRBJ2-2; D is possibly TRBD1 (6 bases). There are 13 residues in the CDR3. The V gene's germline CDR1 is MNHNS and CDR2 SASEGT. V was clipped by 6 bases and J by 6 bases, with 11 bases between them. CDR3 bases: TGTGCCAGCAGAAACAGGGACGCCGGGGAGCTGTTTTTT. The encoded protein is CASRNRDAGELFF.

The chain links TRBV7-2 to TRBJ1-1; TRBD1 might be the D (6 bases). The CDR3 is made up of 16 amino acids. V was pared by 2 bases and J by 5 bases, with 18 bases between. The germline V gene encodes CDR1 SGHTA and CDR2 FQGNSA. The CDR3 reads CASSLQGTDGGTEAFF. The DNA for the CDR3 is TGTGCCAGCAGCTTACAGGGGACCGACGGGGGAACTGAAGCTTTCTTT.

The chain links TRBV5-1 to TRBJ2-7; D may be TRBD1 or TRBD2 (5 bases each). The CDR3 is 15 amino acids. V shed 0 bases and J shed 0 bases, with 10 bases lying between them. The V gene's germline CDR1 is SGHRS and CDR2 YFSETQ. The CDR3 here is CASSLASGSSYEQYF. Written as DNA, the CDR3 is TGCGCCAGCAGCTTGGCCTCAGGGAGCTCCTACGAGCAGTACTTC.